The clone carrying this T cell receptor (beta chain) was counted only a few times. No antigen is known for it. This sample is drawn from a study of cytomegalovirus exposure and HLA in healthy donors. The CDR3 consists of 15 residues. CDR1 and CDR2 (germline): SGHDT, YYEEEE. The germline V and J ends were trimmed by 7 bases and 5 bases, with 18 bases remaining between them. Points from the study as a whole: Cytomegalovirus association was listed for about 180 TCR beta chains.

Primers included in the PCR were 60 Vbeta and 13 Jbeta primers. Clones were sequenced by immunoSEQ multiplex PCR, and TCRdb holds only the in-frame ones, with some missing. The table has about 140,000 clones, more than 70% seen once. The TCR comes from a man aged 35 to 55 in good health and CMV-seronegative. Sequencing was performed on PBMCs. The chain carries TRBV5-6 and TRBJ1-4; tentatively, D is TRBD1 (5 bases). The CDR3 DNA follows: TGTGCCAGCTCCAGGATAGGGGAGGGGAATGAAAAACTGTTTTTT. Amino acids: CASSRIGEGNEKLFF.